This is a list of T cell receptor beta chains from one sample in a study of spatial heterogeneity in lung cancer. TCRdb re-called the 5' RACE reads with MiXCR, one entry per CDR3 protein. The repertoire includes around 100,000 distinct CDR3 sequences, under 4.5% of them detected once, and around 21% sits in the top ten. This sample comprised lung tumor tissue, obtained at surgery. These receptors were collected from a male donor with early-stage non-small cell lung cancer. Both conserved end residues are part of each CDR3. The D gene is left open where the match is weak. Rows give clone size only sometimes, using once, few, many, or a class for an expanded clone.

j_gene | d_gene | abundance | v_gene | CDR3aa | CDR3nt
TRBJ2-5 | TRBD1 | few | TRBV10-1 | CASSMDRVGQETQYF | TGCGCCAGCAGTATGGACAGGGTCGGTCAGGAGACCCAGTACTTC
TRBJ2-7 | . | many | TRBV28 | CASSLLPYEQYF | TGTGCCAGCAGTTTATTGCCCTACGAGCAGTACTTC
TRBJ1-2 | . | many | TRBV29-1 | CSVTRSINYGYTF | TGCAGCGTCACCAGGAGTATTAACTATGGCTACACCTTC
TRBJ2-7 | . | many | TRBV28 | CASSPAAYEQYF | TGTGCCAGCTCACCGGCGGCCTACGAGCAGTACTTC
TRBJ2-7 | TRBD2 | many | TRBV4-2 | CASSHGTSGSTYEQYF | TGTGCCAGCAGCCACGGTACTAGCGGGAGTACCTACGAGCAGTACTTC
TRBJ1-4 | . | . | TRBV20-1 | CSASVSANEKLFF | TGCAGTGCCTCGGTTAGTGCGAATGAAAAACTGTTTTTT
TRBJ1-6 | . | many | TRBV28 | CASSLIFGSDNSPLHF | TGTGCCAGCAGTTTAATCTTTGGGAGCGATAATTCACCCCTCCACTTT
TRBJ2-3 | TRBD1 | many | TRBV28 | CASSKGTASTDTQYF | TGTGCCAGCAGCAAAGGGACAGCTAGCACAGATACGCAGTATTTT
TRBJ2-5 | TRBD2 | many | TRBV2 | CASSGSGSFLETQYF | TGTGCCAGCAGTGGTAGCGGGAGCTTCCTGGAGACCCAGTACTTC
TRBJ2-3 | . | many | TRBV6-1 | CATPGTPRDTQYF | TGTGCCACCCCGGGGACCCCGAGGGATACGCAGTATTTT
TRBJ2-2 | . | many | TRBV10-3 | CATMSVGGSDGELFF | TGTGCCACCATGTCGGTAGGGGGTTCGGACGGGGAGCTGTTTTTT
TRBJ2-3 | TRBD2 | many | TRBV9 | CASSVDRGLARRQYF | TGTGCCAGCAGCGTAGATCGCGGACTAGCGAGAAGACAGTATTTT
TRBJ2-3 | . | many | TRBV6-4 | CASSVDRTDTQYF | TGTGCCAGCAGTGTAGATAGAACAGATACGCAGTATTTT
TRBJ2-3 | . | few | TRBV6-6 | CASSGRDPDTQYF | TGTGCCAGCTCCGGGCGGGACCCAGATACGCAGTATTTT
TRBJ2-1 | TRBD2 | many | TRBV7-2 | CASSPGTSGSGEQFF | TGTGCCAGCAGCCCAGGGACTAGCGGGAGTGGTGAGCAGTTCTTC
TRBJ1-4 | . | many | TRBV7-2 | CASSSHGATNEKLFF | TGTGCCAGCAGCTCCCACGGTGCAACTAATGAAAAACTGTTTTTT
TRBJ2-5 | TRBD2 | many | TRBV2 | CASSRKMPGLAQETQYF | TGTGCCAGCAGCCGAAAGATGCCGGGACTAGCCCAAGAGACCCAGTACTTC
TRBJ1-2 | . | many | TRBV5-1 | CASGLDTTDYGYTF | TGCGCCAGCGGTCTTGACACGACGGACTATGGCTACACCTTC
TRBJ1-4 | . | many | TRBV7-9 | CASSIGAARDGEKLFF | TGTGCCAGCAGCATAGGCGCAGCGCGGGACGGTGAAAAACTGTTTTTT
TRBJ2-7 | . | many | TRBV27 | CASSFSLAGRTYEQYF | TGTGCCAGCAGTTTTTCGTTGGCGGGAAGGACCTACGAGCAGTACTTC
TRBJ2-3 | TRBD2 | many | TRBV2 | CASSDRTSGRSTQYF | TGTGCCAGCAGTGATAGGACTAGCGGGAGAAGTACGCAGTATTTT
TRBJ1-1 | TRBD1 | many | TRBV7-9 | CASSLAQTGATEAFF | TGTGCCAGCAGCTTAGCTCAGACAGGGGCTACTGAAGCTTTCTTT
TRBJ1-1 | . | . | TRBV20-1 | CSARDRVTNTEAFF | TGCAGTGCTAGAGATCGGGTGACGAACACTGAAGCTTTCTTT
TRBJ1-2 | TRBD1 | . | TRBV6-1 | CASSEDRAYGYTF | TGTGCCAGCAGCGAAGACAGGGCCTATGGCTACACCTTC
TRBJ2-1 | TRBD2 | . | TRBV6-1 | CASSVGREGEQFF | TGTGCCAGCAGTGTTGGGCGGGAGGGGGAGCAGTTCTTC
TRBJ1-2 | . | many | TRBV27 | CASSSIPSRVRRGYTF | TGTGCCAGCAGTTCCATCCCGAGCAGGGTGAGGAGAGGCTACACCTTC
TRBJ2-1 | . | many | TRBV12-3/TRBV12-4 | CASTREQLNEQFF | TGTGCCAGCACCCGGGAACAACTAAATGAGCAGTTCTTC
TRBJ2-7 | TRBD1 | many | TRBV12-3/TRBV12-4 | CASSSWDSSYEQYF | TGTGCCAGCAGTTCCTGGGACAGCTCCTACGAGCAGTACTTC
TRBJ2-5 | . | many | TRBV20-1 | CSARVGQETQYF | TGCAGTGCTAGAGTGGGACAAGAGACCCAGTACTTC
TRBJ1-3 | . | many | TRBV7-9 | CASSLLSGTGNTIYF | TGTGCCAGCAGCTTACTCTCAGGAACTGGAAACACCATATATTTT
TRBJ2-1 | TRBD2 | few | TRBV7-7 | CASSLLAGDWNEQFF | TGTGCCAGCAGCTTACTAGCGGGAGACTGGAATGAGCAGTTCTTC
TRBJ2-3 | . | many | TRBV7-9 | CASSPPGTDTQYF | TGTGCCAGCAGTCCTCCCGGCACAGATACGCAGTATTTT
TRBJ1-4 | TRBD1 | many | TRBV6-1 | CASSEDRGHSEKLFF | TGTGCCAGCAGTGAAGACAGGGGACACTCTGAAAAACTGTTTTTT